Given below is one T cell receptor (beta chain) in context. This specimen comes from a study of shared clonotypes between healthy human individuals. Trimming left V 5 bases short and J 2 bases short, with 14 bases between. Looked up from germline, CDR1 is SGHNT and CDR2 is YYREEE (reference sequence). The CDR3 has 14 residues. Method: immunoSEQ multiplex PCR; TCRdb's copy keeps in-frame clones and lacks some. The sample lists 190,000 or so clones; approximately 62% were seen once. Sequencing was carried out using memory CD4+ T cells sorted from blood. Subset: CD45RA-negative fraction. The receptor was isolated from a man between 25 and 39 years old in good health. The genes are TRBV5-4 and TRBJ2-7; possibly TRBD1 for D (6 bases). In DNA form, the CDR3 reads TGTGCCAGCAGTAAGAGACAGGATCCCTACGAGCAGTACTTC. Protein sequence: CASSKRQDPYEQYF.